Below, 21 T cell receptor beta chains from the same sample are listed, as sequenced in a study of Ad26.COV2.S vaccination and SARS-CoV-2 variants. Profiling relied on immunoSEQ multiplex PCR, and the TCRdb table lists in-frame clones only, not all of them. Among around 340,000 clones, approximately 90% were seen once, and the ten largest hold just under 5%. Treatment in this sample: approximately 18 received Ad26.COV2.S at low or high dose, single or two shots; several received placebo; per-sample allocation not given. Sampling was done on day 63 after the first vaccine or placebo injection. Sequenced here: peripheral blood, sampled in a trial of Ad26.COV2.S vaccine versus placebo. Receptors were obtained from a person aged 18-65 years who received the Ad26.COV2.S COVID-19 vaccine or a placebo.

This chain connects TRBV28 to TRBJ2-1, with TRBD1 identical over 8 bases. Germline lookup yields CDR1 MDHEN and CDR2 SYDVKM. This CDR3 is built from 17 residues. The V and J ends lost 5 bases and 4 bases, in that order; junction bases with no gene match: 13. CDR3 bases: TGTGCCAGCAGTCATCAGGGGGCCGCTCTTTTTTACAATGAGCAGTTCTTC. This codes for CASSHQGAALFYNEQFF.

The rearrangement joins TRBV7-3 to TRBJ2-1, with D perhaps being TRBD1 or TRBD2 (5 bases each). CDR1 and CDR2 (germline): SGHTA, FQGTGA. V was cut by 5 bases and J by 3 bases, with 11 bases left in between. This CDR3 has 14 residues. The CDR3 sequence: CASSLGTGYNEQFF. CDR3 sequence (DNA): TGTGCCAGCAGCCTCGGGACCGGCTACAATGAGCAGTTCTTC.

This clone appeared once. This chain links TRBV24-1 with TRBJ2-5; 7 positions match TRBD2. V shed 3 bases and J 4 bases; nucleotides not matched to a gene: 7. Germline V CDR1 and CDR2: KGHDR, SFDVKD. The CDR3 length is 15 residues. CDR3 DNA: TGTGCCACCAGTGATATAGGCAGGGAGGGAGAGACCCAGTACTTC. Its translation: CATSDIGREGETQYF.

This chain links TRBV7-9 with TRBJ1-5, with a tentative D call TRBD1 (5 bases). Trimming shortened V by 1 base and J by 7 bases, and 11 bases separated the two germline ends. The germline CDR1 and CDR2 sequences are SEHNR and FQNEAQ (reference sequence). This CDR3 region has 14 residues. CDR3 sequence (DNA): TGTGCCAGCAGCTTAGATCCAGGGAACCAGCCCCAGCATTTT. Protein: CASSLDPGNQPQHF.

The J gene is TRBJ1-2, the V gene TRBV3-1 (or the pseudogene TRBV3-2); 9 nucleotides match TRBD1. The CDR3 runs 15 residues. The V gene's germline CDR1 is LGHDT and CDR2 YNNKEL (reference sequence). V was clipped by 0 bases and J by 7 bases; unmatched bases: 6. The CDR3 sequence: CASSQELGTGFGYTF. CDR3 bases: TGTGCCAGCAGCCAAGAGTTAGGGACAGGGTTTGGCTACACCTTC.

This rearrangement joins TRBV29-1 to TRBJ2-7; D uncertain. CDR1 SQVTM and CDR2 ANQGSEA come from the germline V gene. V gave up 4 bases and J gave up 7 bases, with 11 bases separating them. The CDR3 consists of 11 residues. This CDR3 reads CSVADRAEQYF. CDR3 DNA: TGCAGCGTTGCAGATCGCGCAGAGCAGTACTTC.

Written as DNA, the CDR3 is TGTGCCAGCAGACCAGGGAATTGGGGCAATCAGCCCCAGCATTTT. As protein: CASRPGNWGNQPQHF. The V call is TRBV28, the J call TRBJ1-5; weak D call: TRBD1 (5 bases). This CDR3 comprises 15 residues. V was clipped by 6 bases and J by 2 bases, with 14 bases between them. Per the germline V gene, CDR1 is MDHEN and CDR2 is SYDVKM. Variable domain in full (rest from reference TRBV28 and TRBJ1-5): DVKVTQSSRYLVKRTGEKVFLECVQDMDHENMFWYRQDPGLGLRLIYFSYDVKMKEKGDIPEGYSVSREKKERFSLILESASTNQTSMYLCASRPGNWGNQPQHFGDGTRLSIL.

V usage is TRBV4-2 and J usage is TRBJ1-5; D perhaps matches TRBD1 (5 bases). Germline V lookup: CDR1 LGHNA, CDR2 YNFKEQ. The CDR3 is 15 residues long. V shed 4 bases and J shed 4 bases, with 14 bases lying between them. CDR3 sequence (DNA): TGTGCCAGCAGCCCCCGAACAGGCGCTAATCAGCCCCAGCATTTT. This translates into CASSPRTGANQPQHF.

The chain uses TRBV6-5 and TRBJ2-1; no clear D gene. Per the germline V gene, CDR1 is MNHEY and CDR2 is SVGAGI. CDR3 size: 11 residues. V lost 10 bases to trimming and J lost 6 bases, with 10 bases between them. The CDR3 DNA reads TGTGCCACCGAGGTGATCAATGAGCAGTTCTTC. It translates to CATEVINEQFF.

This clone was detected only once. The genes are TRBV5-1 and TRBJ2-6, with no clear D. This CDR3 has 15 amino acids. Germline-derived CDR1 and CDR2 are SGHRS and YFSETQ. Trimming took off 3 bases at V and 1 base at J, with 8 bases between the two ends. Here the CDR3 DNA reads TGCGCCAGCAGCTCCCTCATATCTGGGGCCAACGTCCTGACTTTC. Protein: CASSSLISGANVLTF.

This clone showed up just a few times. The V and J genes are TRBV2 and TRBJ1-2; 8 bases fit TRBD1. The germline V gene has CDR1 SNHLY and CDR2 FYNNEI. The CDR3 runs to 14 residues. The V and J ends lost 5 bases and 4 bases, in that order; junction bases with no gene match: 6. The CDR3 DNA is TGTGCCAGCAGTCCGGGACAGGCGGCCTATGGCTACACCTTC. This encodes CASSPGQAAYGYTF.

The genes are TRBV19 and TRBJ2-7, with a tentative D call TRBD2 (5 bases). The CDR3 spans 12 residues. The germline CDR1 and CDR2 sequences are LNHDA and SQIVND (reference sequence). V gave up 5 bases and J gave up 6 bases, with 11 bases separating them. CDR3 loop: CASSERGREQYF. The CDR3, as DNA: TGTGCCAGTAGTGAGAGAGGGCGCGAGCAGTACTTC.

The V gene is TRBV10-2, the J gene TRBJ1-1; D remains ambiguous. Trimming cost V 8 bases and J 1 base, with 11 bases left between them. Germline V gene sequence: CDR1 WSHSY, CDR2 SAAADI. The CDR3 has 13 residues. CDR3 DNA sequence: TGCGCCAGCCGAAATGGACCGAACACTGAAGCTTTCTTT. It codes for CASRNGPNTEAFF.

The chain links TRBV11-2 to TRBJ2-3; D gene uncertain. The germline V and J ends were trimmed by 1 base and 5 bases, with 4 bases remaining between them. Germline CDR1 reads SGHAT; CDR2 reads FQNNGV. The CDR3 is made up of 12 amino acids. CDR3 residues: CASSLVGDTQYF. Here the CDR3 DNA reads TGTGCCAGCAGCTTAGTCGGAGATACGCAGTATTTT.

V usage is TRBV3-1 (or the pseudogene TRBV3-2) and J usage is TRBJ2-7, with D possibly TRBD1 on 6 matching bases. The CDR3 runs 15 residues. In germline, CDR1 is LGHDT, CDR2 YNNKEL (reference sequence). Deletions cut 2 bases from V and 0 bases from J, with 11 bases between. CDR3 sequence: CASSQNRAVSYEQYF. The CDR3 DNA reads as TGTGCCAGCAGCCAAAACAGGGCCGTCTCCTACGAGCAGTACTTC.

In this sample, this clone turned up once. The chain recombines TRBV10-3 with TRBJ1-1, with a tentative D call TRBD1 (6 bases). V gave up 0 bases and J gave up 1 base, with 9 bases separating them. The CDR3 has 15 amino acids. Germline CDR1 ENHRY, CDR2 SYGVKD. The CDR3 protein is CAISESGGRNTEAFF. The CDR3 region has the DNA TGTGCCATCAGTGAGTCTGGGGGGCGGAACACTGAAGCTTTCTTT.

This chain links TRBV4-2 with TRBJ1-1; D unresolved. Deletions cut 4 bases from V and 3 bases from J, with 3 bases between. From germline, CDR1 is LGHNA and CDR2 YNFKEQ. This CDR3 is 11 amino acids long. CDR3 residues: CASSRDTEAFF. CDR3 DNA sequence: TGTGCCAGCAGCCGGGACACTGAAGCTTTCTTT.

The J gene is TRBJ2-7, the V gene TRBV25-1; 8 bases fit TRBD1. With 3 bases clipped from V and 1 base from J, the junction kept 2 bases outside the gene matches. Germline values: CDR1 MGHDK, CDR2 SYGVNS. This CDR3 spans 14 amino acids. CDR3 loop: CASSDTGGSYEQYF. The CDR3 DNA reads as TGTGCCAGCAGTGATACAGGGGGTTCCTACGAGCAGTACTTC.

The CDR3 loop is CASSLGPGMYQETQYF. DNA of the CDR3: TGTGCCAGCAGCTTAGGCCCGGGCATGTACCAAGAGACCCAGTACTTC. The V and J genes are TRBV13 and TRBJ2-5; D not resolved. CDR3 size: 16 residues. Germline lookup yields CDR1 PRHDT and CDR2 FYEKMQ (reference sequence). V was pared by 0 bases and J by 0 bases, with 11 bases between.

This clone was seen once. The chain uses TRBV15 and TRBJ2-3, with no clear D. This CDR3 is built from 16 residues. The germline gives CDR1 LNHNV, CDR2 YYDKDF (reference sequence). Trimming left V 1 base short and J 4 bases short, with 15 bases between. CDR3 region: CATSRGLGLWSDTQYF. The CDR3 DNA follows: TGTGCCACCAGCAGAGGTTTAGGGCTATGGTCAGATACGCAGTATTTT.

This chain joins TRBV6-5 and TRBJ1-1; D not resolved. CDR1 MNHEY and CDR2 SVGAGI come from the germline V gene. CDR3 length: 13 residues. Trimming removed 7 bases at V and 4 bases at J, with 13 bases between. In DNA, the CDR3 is TGTGCCAGCAAAGACGCCCCGGGCACTGAAGCTTTCTTT. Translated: CASKDAPGTEAFF.